One sample yielded the 22 T cell receptor beta chains listed below, sequenced in a study of OX40 agonist ivuxolimab in advanced cancers. Profiling relied on immunoSEQ multiplex PCR, and the TCRdb table lists in-frame clones only, not all of them. This repertoire shows around 100,000 clones, around 85% found once; its top ten account for around 5.5%. This specimen consisted of CD4+ or CD8+ T cells sorted from blood, obtained in a trial of the OX40 agonist ivuxolimab. These receptor sequences come from an adult with an advanced solid tumor such as melanoma, head and neck, liver or kidney cancer.

The chain recombines TRBV7-2 with TRBJ2-6; 12 nucleotides align to TRBD1. The CDR3 has 18 residues. Losses at the gene ends were 5 bases for V and 6 bases for J; bases not matched to a gene: 11. The germline gives CDR1 SGHTA, CDR2 FQGNSA. The CDR3 loop reads CASSPLWDRGRTANVLTF. CDR3 bases: TGTGCCAGCAGCCCACTATGGGACAGGGGGCGCACGGCCAACGTCCTGACTTTC.

The chain carries TRBV9 and TRBJ2-3, with D tentatively TRBD1 or TRBD2 (5 bases each). Germline-derived CDR1 and CDR2 are SGDLS and YYNGEE. This CDR3 region has 13 residues. V lost 6 bases, J lost 1 base, and 9 bases lay in between. CDR3: CASNGGGTDTQYF. The CDR3 nucleotides are TGTGCCAGCAATGGGGGAGGCACAGATACGCAGTATTTT.

The genes are TRBV5-4 and TRBJ1-3; 9 bases match TRBD1. With V trimmed by 2 bases and J by 3 bases, 3 bases remained unmatched. CDR1 is SGHNT, CDR2 YYREEE, per germline (reference sequence). CDR3 length equals 15 residues. The DNA of the CDR3 is TGTGCCAGCAGCTTACAGGGGGCAGGTGGAAACACCATATATTTT. Encoded protein: CASSLQGAGGNTIYF.

The V gene is TRBV19, the J gene TRBJ2-3; possible D gene TRBD1, 5 bases. Per the germline V gene, CDR1 is LNHDA and CDR2 is SQIVND (reference sequence). With 6 bases removed from V and 1 base from J, the gap between germline ends came to 11 bases. CDR3 length: 14 residues. The CDR3 here is CASRMGLGTDTQYF. The CDR3 DNA is TGTGCCAGTAGGATGGGGCTCGGCACAGATACGCAGTATTTT.

This clone was seen only once. The gene calls are TRBV6-5 and TRBJ2-1; D may correspond to TRBD1 or TRBD2 (6 bases each). CDR3 size: 15 residues. V lost 4 bases and J lost 2, with 12 bases in between. The germline gives CDR1 MNHEY, CDR2 SVGAGI. CDR3 sequence: CASSSTGATYNEQFF. The CDR3 DNA reads TGTGCCAGCAGTTCAACGGGGGCCACCTACAATGAGCAGTTCTTC.

This clone was detected only once. The gene calls are TRBV7-2 and TRBJ2-3; either TRBD1 or TRBD2 may fit D (5 bases each). This CDR3 is 14 amino acids long. CDR1 is SGHTA and CDR2 is FQGNSA in the germline V gene. Trimming took off 5 bases at V and 6 bases at J, with 15 bases between the two ends. CDR3 sequence (DNA): TGTGCCAGCAGCCTAGGGACCTCTAGGGATACGCAGTATTTT. Protein product: CASSLGTSRDTQYF. The full variable domain, its missing parts supplied by reference TRBV7-2 and TRBJ2-3, is GAGVSQSPSNKVTEKGKDVELRCDPISGHTALYWYRQSLGQGLEFLIYFQGNSAPDKSGLPSDRFSAERTGGSVSTLTIQRTQQEDSAVYLCASSLGTSRDTQYFGPGTRLTVL.

This chain joins TRBV9 and TRBJ1-3; D uncertain. Germline values: CDR1 SGDLS, CDR2 YYNGEE. Trimming took off 1 base at V and 6 bases at J, with 5 bases between the two ends. The CDR3 has 12 residues. As DNA, the CDR3 is TGTGCCAGCAGCGTAAAGAAAAACACCATATATTTT. Translation: CASSVKKNTIYF. Looking up the rest from reference TRBV9 and TRBJ1-3 gives the full variable domain: DSGVTQTPKHLITATGQRVTLRCSPRSGDLSVYWYQQSLDQGLQFLIQYYNGEERAKGNILERFSAQQFPDLHSELNLSSLELGDSALYFCASSVKKNTIYFGEGSWLTVV.

This chain joins TRBV5-6 and TRBJ1-6; D might be TRBD1 (5 bases). Looked up from germline, CDR1 is SGHDT and CDR2 is YYEEEE. V was trimmed by 4 bases and J by 0 bases, leaving 11 bases between them. The CDR3 has 16 amino acids. For the CDR3, the DNA is TGTGCCAGCAGCCGGACACGGAGCTCCTATAATTCACCCCTCCACTTT. This translates into CASSRTRSSYNSPLHF.

In this sample, this clone turned up a few times. J is TRBJ1-1 and V is TRBV30, with D unresolved. This CDR3 contains 14 residues. Germline V gives CDR1 GTSNPN, CDR2 SVGIG (reference sequence). Trimming stripped 0 bases from V and 4 bases from J, with 12 bases between. DNA of the CDR3: TGTGCCTGGAGTGTAATGGGAGGGTCCACTGAAGCTTTCTTT. Translating gives CAWSVMGGSTEAFF.

This clone was seen more than once but under ten times. This sequence joins TRBV2 and TRBJ1-5; possibly TRBD1 for D (5 bases). The V end was cut by 5 bases, the J end by 4 bases, with 9 bases between. The CDR3 has 13 residues. The V gene's germline CDR1 is SNHLY and CDR2 FYNNEI. CDR3 nucleotide sequence: TGTGCCAGCAGTTGGACAAGTAATCAGCCCCAGCATTTT. Translated, it gives CASSWTSNQPQHF.

This chain connects TRBV7-3 to TRBJ2-1; TRBD2 agrees at 13 bases. The CDR3 totals 15 residues. Germline values: CDR1 SGHTA, CDR2 FQGTGA. V lost 3 bases and J lost 8; bases outside the gene matches: 4. DNA for the CDR3: TGTGCCAGCAGCTTGACTAGCGGGAGGTTCCATGAGCAGTTCTTC. Protein: CASSLTSGRFHEQFF.

The genes are TRBV19 and TRBJ1-5, with 9 bases identical to TRBD1. J gave up 6 bases and V 4 bases, and 4 bases lay outside the gene matches. The CDR3 covers 14 residues. Germline loops: CDR1 LNHDA, CDR2 SQIVND (reference sequence). The CDR3 DNA sequence: TGTGCCAGTAGTACCACAGGGGGCGGTCAGCCCCAGCATTTT. Amino acid sequence: CASSTTGGGQPQHF.

V gene TRBV5-8 combines with J gene TRBJ2-4; D not certain. CDR1 is SGHTS, CDR2 YDEGEE, per germline. V was shortened by 2 bases and J by 0 bases, with 6 bases between the two germline ends. This CDR3 has 14 residues. This CDR3 is CASSFGEAKNIQYF. As DNA, the CDR3 is TGTGCCAGCAGCTTTGGGGAAGCCAAAAACATTCAGTACTTC.

The chain employs TRBV4-2 and TRBJ2-7, with TRBD1 matching 8 bases. The junction had 5 bases not matched to a gene; V was cut back by 1 base and J by 0 bases. The V gene's germline CDR1 is LGHNA and CDR2 YNFKEQ. The CDR3 runs to 16 residues. CDR3 in DNA: TGTGCCAGCAGCCAAGCCGGACAGGGAGCCTCCTACGAGCAGTACTTC. Its protein product is CASSQAGQGASYEQYF.

J is TRBJ2-7 and V is TRBV7-6; D is undetermined. CDR1 and CDR2 (germline): SGHVS, FNYEAQ. CDR3 length: 14 residues. The V end was cut by 3 bases, the J end by 0 bases, with 9 bases between. The DNA of the CDR3 is TGTGCCAGCAGCTTCACGGCCAACTCCTACGAGCAGTACTTC. It is translated as CASSFTANSYEQYF.

This clone was seen once. This chain connects TRBV30 to TRBJ2-7; D is ambiguous. Germline V CDR1 and CDR2: GTSNPN, SVGIG (reference sequence). Trimming left V 0 bases short and J 4 bases short, with 4 bases between. There are 11 residues in the CDR3. The CDR3 is CAWSVKYEQYF. CDR3 DNA sequence: TGTGCCTGGAGTGTTAAATACGAGCAGTACTTC.

The chain joins TRBV7-8 to TRBJ1-1, with D unclear. This CDR3 region has 14 residues. The germline gives CDR1 SGHVS, CDR2 FQNEAQ. The germline V and J ends were trimmed by 5 bases and 1 base, with 11 bases remaining between them. Here the CDR3 DNA reads TGTGCCAGCAGCACTACCACACCGAACACTGAAGCTTTCTTT. Protein product: CASSTTTPNTEAFF.

The chain is built from TRBV7-3 and TRBJ2-1, with D possibly being TRBD2 (6 bases). The germline CDR1 and CDR2 sequences are SGHTA and FQGTGA. The V and J ends lost 2 bases and 3 bases respectively, with 17 bases between them. CDR3 size: 17 residues. The CDR3 coding sequence is TGTGCCAGCAGCTTATGGGACTTTCGGGGGAGCTACAATGAGCAGTTCTTC. Translated: CASSLWDFRGSYNEQFF. Drawing the rest from reference TRBV7-3 and TRBJ2-1, the complete variable domain is GAGVSQTPSNKVTEKGKYVELRCDPISGHTALYWYRQSLGQGPEFLIYFQGTGAADDSGLPNDRFFAVRPEGSVSTLKIQRTERGDSAVYLCASSLWDFRGSYNEQFFGPGTRLTVL.

The V gene is TRBV18, the J gene TRBJ2-1, with 7 nucleotides matching TRBD1. CDR3 length equals 16 residues. Trimming at V came to 0 bases and at J to 7 bases, leaving 9 bases not matched to a gene. From germline, CDR1 is KGHSH and CDR2 LQKENI. The CDR3 region has the DNA TGTGCCAGCTCACCACCGGGTCAGGGGGAGAAAAATGAGCAGTTCTTC. This encodes CASSPPGQGEKNEQFF.

V gene TRBV7-9 combines with J gene TRBJ1-3; weak D call: TRBD1 (6 bases). The V gene lost 5 bases and the J gene lost 0 bases, with 8 bases spanning the gap. The CDR3 has 14 amino acids. CDR1 and CDR2 (germline): SEHNR, FQNEAQ (reference sequence). The CDR3 DNA reads TGTGCCAGCAGCCGACAGGTCTCTGGAAACACCATATATTTT. Its translation is CASSRQVSGNTIYF.

The chain is built from TRBV18 and TRBJ2-3, with D possibly matching TRBD1 (8 bases). Trimming took 2 bases from V and 6 from J, leaving 12 bases between them. The CDR3 runs 14 residues. The germline V gene has CDR1 KGHSH and CDR2 LQKENI. CDR3 coding DNA: TGTGCCAGCTCACCAGGACAGGGAGGGGATACGCAGTATTTT. Its protein product is CASSPGQGGDTQYF. The whole variable domain, remainder taken from reference TRBV18 and TRBJ2-3, is NAGVMQNPRHLVRRRGQEARLRCSPMKGHSHVYWYRQLPEEGLKFMVYLQKENIIDESGMPKERFSAEFPKEGPSILRIQQVVRGDSAAYFCASSPGQGGDTQYFGPGTRLTVL.

This clone showed up just once. The rearrangement links TRBV6-5 to TRBJ2-3; D is possibly TRBD1 (5 bases). The CDR3 consists of 14 residues. V dropped 5 bases and J dropped 8 bases, with 17 bases sitting between them. The V gene's germline CDR1 is MNHEY and CDR2 SVGAGI. The CDR3 DNA is TGTGCCAGCAGTGGAACACAGGTTCCGGGTACGCAGTATTTT. This translates into CASSGTQVPGTQYF.